Sequencing of this T cell receptor (beta chain) was carried out in a study of cytomegalovirus exposure and HLA in healthy donors. Study conclusions and caveats: Other equally common chains were less clonally expanded than HLA-associated TCR beta chains, a later analysis showed.

Use of 60 Vbeta and 13 Jbeta primers characterized the PCR. Profiled with immunoSEQ multiplex PCR; TCRdb holds only in-frame clones, not every one. This sample has approximately 210,000 clones, with around 87% found just once. Germline V gives CDR1 SGHRS, CDR2 YFSETQ. V lost 1 base to trimming and J lost 0 bases, with 13 bases between them. This CDR3 is 17 amino acids long. On this clone: Its antigen is unidentified.

The receptor's source is a man aged 25 to 40 in good health and CMV-seronegative. The chain uses TRBV5-1 and TRBJ2-2; no clear D. Source material: PBMCs. In DNA, the CDR3 is TGCGCCAGCAGCTTGACGGTGGCGGAGACGAACACCGGGGAGCTGTTTTTT. Encoded protein: CASSLTVAETNTGELFF.